There are a few counts of the clone carrying this T cell receptor beta chain. Antigen: not known. The data belong to a study of vaccination and CD4 T cells after COVID-19. Overall study context: Investigators stimulated cells with overlapping spike peptides drawn from SARS-CoV-2, HCoV-NL63, HCoV-OC43 and HCoV-229E.

Treatment in this sample: approximately 9-day PBMC culture with coronavirus spike peptide pools or control peptides (ViraFEST assay). Expanded clonotypes were found by TCR sequencing after peptide-pool stimulation (ViraFEST). Germline CDR1 MDHEN, CDR2 SYDVKM. This CDR3 is 12 amino acids long. The V and J ends lost 4 bases and 10 bases respectively, with 13 bases between them. Oncomine TCR Beta short-read sequencing was applied to DNA from cultured CD4+ T cells. MiXCR, applied by TCRdb to the PCR reads, yields one record per CDR3 protein. The top ten hold about a tenth of the sample, which has 12,000 or so distinct CDR3 sequences, more than 70% seen once.

The V and J genes are TRBV28 and TRBJ1-1; D is ambiguous. The sample taken for sequencing was CD4+ T cells from blood, cultured in vitro. This clonotype originated in a human donor who had recovered from COVID-19. The DNA of the CDR3 is TGTGCCAGCAGTTGGGCTTCTCGGGCAGCTTTCTTT. It translates to CASSWASRAAFF.